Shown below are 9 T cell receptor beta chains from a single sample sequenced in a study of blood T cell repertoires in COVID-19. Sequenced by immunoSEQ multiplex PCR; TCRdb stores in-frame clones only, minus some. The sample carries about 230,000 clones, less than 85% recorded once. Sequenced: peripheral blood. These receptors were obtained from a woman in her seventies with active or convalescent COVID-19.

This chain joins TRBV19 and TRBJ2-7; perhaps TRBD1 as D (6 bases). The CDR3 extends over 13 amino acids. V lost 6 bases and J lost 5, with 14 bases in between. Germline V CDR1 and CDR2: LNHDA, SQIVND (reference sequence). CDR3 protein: CASSPRDIHEQYF. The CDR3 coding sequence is TGTGCCAGTAGCCCCCGGGACATCCACGAGCAGTACTTC.

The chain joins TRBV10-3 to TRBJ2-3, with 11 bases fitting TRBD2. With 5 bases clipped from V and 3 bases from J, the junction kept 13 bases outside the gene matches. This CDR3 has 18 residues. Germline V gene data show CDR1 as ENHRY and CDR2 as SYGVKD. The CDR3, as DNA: TGTGCCATCAGTCGGTTAGCGGGGGGGCCGGGGGATACAGATACGCAGTATTTT. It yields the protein CAISRLAGGPGDTDTQYF.

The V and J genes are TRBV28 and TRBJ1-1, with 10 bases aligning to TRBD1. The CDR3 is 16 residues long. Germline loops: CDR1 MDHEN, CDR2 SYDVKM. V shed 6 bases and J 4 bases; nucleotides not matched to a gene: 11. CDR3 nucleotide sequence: TGTGCCAGCAGCACCGGGACAGGGGCCTCGTTCACTGAAGCTTTCTTT. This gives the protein CASSTGTGASFTEAFF.

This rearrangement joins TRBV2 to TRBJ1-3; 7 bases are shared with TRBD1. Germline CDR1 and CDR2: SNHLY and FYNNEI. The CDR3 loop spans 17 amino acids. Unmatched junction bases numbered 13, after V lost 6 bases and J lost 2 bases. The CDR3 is CASRTGRGLRAGNTIYF. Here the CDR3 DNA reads TGTGCCAGCAGAACTGGAAGGGGGCTTCGAGCTGGAAACACCATATATTTT. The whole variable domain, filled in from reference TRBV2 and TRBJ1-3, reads EPEVTQTPSHQVTQMGQEVILRCVPISNHLYFYWYRQILGQKVEFLVSFYNNEISEKSEIFDDQFSVERPDGSNFTLKIRSTKLEDSAMYFCASRTGRGLRAGNTIYFGEGSWLTVV.

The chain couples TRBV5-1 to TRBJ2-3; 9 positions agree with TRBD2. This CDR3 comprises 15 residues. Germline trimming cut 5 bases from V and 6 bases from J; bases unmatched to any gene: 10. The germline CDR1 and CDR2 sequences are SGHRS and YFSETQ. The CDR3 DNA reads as TGCGCCAGCAGTCGACCGGGACTAGCTGGGGATACGCAGTATTTT. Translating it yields CASSRPGLAGDTQYF.

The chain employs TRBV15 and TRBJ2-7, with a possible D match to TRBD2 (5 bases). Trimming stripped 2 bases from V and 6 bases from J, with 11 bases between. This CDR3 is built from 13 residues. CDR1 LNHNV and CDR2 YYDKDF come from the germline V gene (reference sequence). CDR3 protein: CATSRPGIGEQYF. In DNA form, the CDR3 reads TGTGCCACCAGCAGACCCGGGATAGGCGAGCAGTACTTC.

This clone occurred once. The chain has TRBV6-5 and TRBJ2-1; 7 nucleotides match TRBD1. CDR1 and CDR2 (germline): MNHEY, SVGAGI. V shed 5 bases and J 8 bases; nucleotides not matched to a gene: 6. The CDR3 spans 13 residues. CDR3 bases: TGTGCCAGCAGTCAACTAGGACAGGATGAGCAGTTCTTC. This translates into CASSQLGQDEQFF.

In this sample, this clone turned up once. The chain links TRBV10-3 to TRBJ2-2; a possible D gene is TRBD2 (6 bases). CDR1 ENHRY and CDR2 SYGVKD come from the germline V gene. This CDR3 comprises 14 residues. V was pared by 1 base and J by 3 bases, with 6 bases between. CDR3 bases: TGTGCCATCAGTGAGTGGGGGGACACCGGGGAGCTGTTTTTT. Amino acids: CAISEWGDTGELFF.

The CDR3 is CASSSWTGGSSPLHF. Here the CDR3 DNA reads TGTGCCAGTAGTAGCTGGACAGGGGGCAGTTCACCCCTCCACTTT. The rearrangement uses TRBV19 and TRBJ1-6; 11 bases are a match to TRBD1. V dropped 4 bases and J dropped 9; count of bases not matched to a gene: 5. Per the germline V gene, CDR1 is LNHDA and CDR2 is SQIVND (reference sequence). The CDR3 runs to 15 residues.